This TCR beta chain was identified during a study of T cell responses to AZD1222 COVID-19 vaccine. Study as a whole: It was second doses at about 4 or about 12 weeks that were pooled.

Details on this clone: Its antigen is unknown. The sample contains more than one DNA sequence encoding this CDR3.

Study-level findings and limits: Clonal diversity was possibly underestimated, and the donors were mostly white British, with more females.

Clones were sequenced by immunoSEQ multiplex PCR, and TCRdb holds only the in-frame ones, with some missing. Of about 120,000 clones listed, 90% to 95% are singletons. The J segment lost 2 bases and the V segment lost 5 bases, leaving 0 bases of the junction unmatched. The CDR3 runs to 13 residues. The V and J genes are TRBV12-3 or TRBV12-4 and TRBJ1-3; the match to TRBD1 covers 7 bases. The sequencing used peripheral blood, collected on day 0 of AZD1222 vaccination. This TCR was sampled from an adult in good health. The CDR3 region is CASSGTAGNTIYF. CDR3 bases: TGTGCCAGCAGTGGGACAGCTGGAAACACCATATATTTT.